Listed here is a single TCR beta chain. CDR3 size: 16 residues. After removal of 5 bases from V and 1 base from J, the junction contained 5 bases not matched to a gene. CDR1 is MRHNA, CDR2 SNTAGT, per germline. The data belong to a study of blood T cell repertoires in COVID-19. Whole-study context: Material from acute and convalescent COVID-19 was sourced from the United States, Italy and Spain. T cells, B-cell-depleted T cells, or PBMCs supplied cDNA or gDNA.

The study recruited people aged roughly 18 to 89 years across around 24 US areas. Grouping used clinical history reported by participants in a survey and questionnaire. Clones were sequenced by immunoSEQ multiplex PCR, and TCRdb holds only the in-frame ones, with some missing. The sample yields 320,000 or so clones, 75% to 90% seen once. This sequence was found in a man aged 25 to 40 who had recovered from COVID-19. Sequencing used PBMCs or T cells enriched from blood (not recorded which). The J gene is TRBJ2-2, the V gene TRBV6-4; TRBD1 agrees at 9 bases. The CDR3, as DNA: TGTGCCAGCAGTCCACAGGGGGCACTGAACACCGGGGAGCTGTTTTTT. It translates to CASSPQGALNTGELFF.